This T cell receptor beta chain was sequenced in a study of blood T cell repertoires in COVID-19. Study in general: Whether acute or convalescent, the COVID-19 samples came from the United States, Italy and Spain. PBMCs, B-cell-depleted T cells, or T cells provided the cDNA or gDNA that made up the material.

Generated by immunoSEQ multiplex PCR, the TCRdb table keeps only in-frame clones and is missing some. The profile covers over 200,000 clones, with approximately 83% appearing a single time and 4.4% taken by the ten largest. This CDR3 region has 16 residues. V was cut by 0 bases and J by 1 base, with 12 bases left in between. Per germline, CDR1 SGHRS and CDR2 YFSETQ. J is TRBJ2-3 and V is TRBV5-1, with unresolved D. This TCR was recovered from a man aged 50-59 years with active or convalescent COVID-19. Sequencing input: peripheral blood. The CDR3 region has the DNA TGCGCCAGCAGCTTGGCCGAAGGTGGAGGCACAGATACGCAGTATTTT. Translating gives CASSLAEGGGTDTQYF.